The 21 T cell receptor beta chains below were found in one sample sequenced in a study of blood T cell repertoires in COVID-19. Generated by immunoSEQ multiplex PCR, the TCRdb table keeps only in-frame clones and is missing some. The profile shows under 120,000 clones, 80% to 90% of them singletons. Sequencing was done on a sample of peripheral blood. These receptors originate from a woman aged 80 or older with acute or convalescent COVID-19.

The V and J genes are TRBV19 and TRBJ1-2; no clear D. This CDR3 is 15 amino acids long. The germline V and J ends were trimmed by 5 bases and 3 bases, with 16 bases remaining between them. Germline-derived CDR1 and CDR2 are LNHDA and SQIVND (reference sequence). The CDR3, as DNA: TGTGCCAGTAGTCCCTCGGAGGGCAGGCACTATGGCTACACCTTC. Its protein product is CASSPSEGRHYGYTF.

This chain connects TRBV5-1 to TRBJ2-3; tentative D call: TRBD2 (6 bases). The CDR3 is made up of 16 amino acids. Per germline, CDR1 SGHRS and CDR2 YFSETQ. The V end lost 0 bases, the J end lost 3 bases, and 14 bases lay between the germline ends. This CDR3 reads CASSLAGREETDTQYF. CDR3 DNA sequence: TGCGCCAGCAGCTTGGCGGGCAGGGAGGAAACAGATACGCAGTATTTT.

V usage is TRBV18 and J usage is TRBJ2-7, with TRBD2 matching 7 bases. Germline V gene data show CDR1 as KGHSH and CDR2 as LQKENI. This CDR3 comprises 13 residues. V lost 6 bases and J lost 5; bases outside the gene matches: 7. The chain's CDR3 is CASSLGEGHEQYF. The CDR3 DNA reads as TGTGCCAGCTCTCTTGGGGAGGGTCACGAGCAGTACTTC.

The V call is TRBV15, the J call TRBJ2-6; 8 nucleotides align to TRBD1. Germline loops: CDR1 LNHNV, CDR2 YYDKDF (reference sequence). V shed 5 bases and J 2 bases; nucleotides not matched to a gene: 8. This CDR3 contains 17 residues. The CDR3 coding sequence is TGTGCCACCAGCGTCCGGGACAGGCTAGCTGGGGCCAACGTCCTGACTTTC. Translated: CATSVRDRLAGANVLTF.

The rearrangement uses TRBV28 and TRBJ1-2; a possible D gene is TRBD1 (5 bases). The CDR3 sequence is 11 residues long. The germline V gene has CDR1 MDHEN and CDR2 SYDVKM. V lost 6 bases and J 4 bases, leaving 6 bases between the germline ends. In nucleotides, the CDR3 is TGTGCCAGCAGCGGGGGCTATGGCTACACCTTC. As protein: CASSGGYGYTF.

This rearrangement joins TRBV5-5 to TRBJ1-2, with 9 bases aligning to TRBD1. This CDR3 has 16 amino acids. V lost 3 bases and J lost 0; bases outside the gene matches: 6. Germline V CDR1 and CDR2: SGHKS, YYEKEE (reference sequence). CDR3 sequence reads: CASSSGQGLANYGYTF. CDR3 bases: TGTGCCAGCAGCTCCGGACAGGGGTTAGCTAACTATGGCTACACCTTC.

The rearrangement joins TRBV6-2 or TRBV6-3 to TRBJ1-1; D uncertain. CDR3 size: 14 residues. The V end was cut by 6 bases, the J end by 4 bases, with 15 bases between. Per the germline V gene, CDR1 is MNHEY and CDR2 is SVGEGT. CDR3 nucleotides: TGTGCCAGCAGCCAGGCCCGATGGAGCACTGAAGCTTTCTTT. Translating it yields CASSQARWSTEAFF.

The rearrangement uses TRBV28 and TRBJ2-2; TRBD2 is a possible D gene (5 bases). The V end was cut by 2 bases, the J end by 3 bases, with 13 bases between. The CDR3 extends over 16 amino acids. Per the germline V gene, CDR1 is MDHEN and CDR2 is SYDVKM. CDR3 sequence (DNA): TGTGCCAGCAGTTTAGGCCCTTTGGAGGACACCGGGGAGCTGTTTTTT. Translation gives CASSLGPLEDTGELFF.

This clone was seen once. The gene calls are TRBV30 and TRBJ1-5; no firm D call. This CDR3 is built from 15 residues. Germline V gene sequence: CDR1 GTSNPN, CDR2 SVGIG (reference sequence). Trimming pared 1 base from V and 1 base from J, leaving 11 bases between. CDR3 region: CAWSGSYRSNQPQHF. The CDR3 DNA is TGTGCCTGGAGTGGCTCCTATAGAAGCAATCAGCCCCAGCATTTT.

In nucleotides, the CDR3 is TGTGCCAGTAGCCCACCCGACAGGTCTCTCGGAAACACCATATATTTT. Amino acids: CASSPPDRSLGNTIYF. The J gene is TRBJ1-3, the V gene TRBV19, with a tentative D call TRBD1 (6 bases). The V end was cut by 6 bases, the J end by 4 bases, with 19 bases between. The CDR3 length is 16 residues. CDR1 is LNHDA and CDR2 is SQIVND in the germline V gene (reference sequence).

V and J are TRBV27 and TRBJ1-4; possibly TRBD1 for D (6 bases). The CDR3 has 16 amino acids. The V gene lost 5 bases and the J gene lost 3 bases, with 16 bases spanning the gap. CDR1 is MNHEY and CDR2 is SMNVEV in the germline V gene (reference sequence). CDR3 residues: CASSTRGGWANEKLFF. Written as DNA, the CDR3 is TGTGCCAGCAGTACCAGGGGAGGGTGGGCTAATGAAAAACTGTTTTTT.

The chain joins TRBV12-3 or TRBV12-4 to TRBJ1-4; D not certain. Trimming removed 5 bases from V and 7 bases from J, with 5 bases in between. The CDR3 contains 11 residues. The CDR3 DNA sequence: TGTGCCAGCAGTGAAGCTGAAAAACTGTTTTTT. Translating gives CASSEAEKLFF.

The chain recombines TRBV5-6 with TRBJ1-6; 8 bases align to TRBD1. Germline trimming cut 4 bases from V and 5 bases from J; bases unmatched to any gene: 2. Per germline, CDR1 SGHDT and CDR2 YYEEEE. The CDR3 runs 14 residues. CDR3 DNA sequence: TGTGCCAGCAGCCTACAGGGGGATAATTCACCCCTCCACTTT. It encodes CASSLQGDNSPLHF.

V usage is TRBV18 and J usage is TRBJ2-7; 7 bases map to TRBD1. The trim removed 2 bases at V and 1 base at J, leaving 11 bases unmatched. The CDR3 runs 17 residues. Germline V gives CDR1 KGHSH, CDR2 LQKENI. Here the CDR3 DNA reads TGTGCCAGCTCACCAGCCCCCACGACAGGGAGTTCCTACGAGCAGTACTTC. Its translation is CASSPAPTTGSSYEQYF.

This rearrangement joins TRBV5-5 to TRBJ1-5, with 7 bases fitting TRBD1. Germline V gene sequence: CDR1 SGHKS, CDR2 YYEKEE (reference sequence). The CDR3 sequence is 14 residues long. V lost 5 bases and J lost 3; bases outside the gene matches: 5. The CDR3 loop reads CASSWDRVNQPQHF. The CDR3 nucleotides read TGTGCCAGCAGTTGGGACAGAGTCAATCAGCCCCAGCATTTT.

The V gene is TRBV6-5, the J gene TRBJ1-1; D not resolved. V was pared by 2 bases and J by 0 bases, with 7 bases between. Germline V gene data show CDR1 as MNHEY and CDR2 as SVGAGI. The CDR3 sequence is 14 residues long. Here the CDR3 DNA reads TGTGCCAGCAGTTACCGGGGATTGAACACTGAAGCTTTCTTT. Translation gives CASSYRGLNTEAFF.

This chain's CDR3 is CASSLIAGGGDTQYF. CDR3 DNA sequence: TGTGCCAGCAGCTTAATAGCGGGGGGCGGTGATACGCAGTATTTT. This chain links TRBV13 with TRBJ2-3; TRBD2 matches at 10 bases. The CDR3 sequence is 15 residues long. Germline CDR1 is PRHDT and CDR2 is FYEKMQ (reference sequence). The junction had 5 bases not matched to a gene; V was cut back by 2 bases and J by 6 bases.

The chain couples TRBV27 to TRBJ1-6, with no clear D. V was cut by 3 bases and J by 14 bases, with 11 bases left in between. Germline assignment: CDR1 MNHEY and CDR2 SMNVEV (reference sequence). The CDR3 has 12 amino acids. CDR3 region: CASSFGIGSLHF. The CDR3 DNA follows: TGTGCCAGCAGTTTTGGTATCGGGTCCCTCCACTTT.

The J gene is TRBJ2-3, the V gene TRBV2; possible D gene TRBD2, 6 bases. This CDR3 has 15 amino acids. Trimming stripped 5 bases from V and 2 bases from J, with 14 bases between. Germline loops: CDR1 SNHLY, CDR2 FYNNEI. The CDR3 DNA follows: TGTGCCAGCAGTCAGGTGGGGGGAAACACAGATACGCAGTATTTT. This translates into CASSQVGGNTDTQYF.

The chain joins TRBV10-2 to TRBJ1-5, with a weak D call TRBD1 (6 bases). Germline assignment: CDR1 WSHSY and CDR2 SAAADI. Trimming took 4 bases from V and 7 from J, leaving 11 bases between them. The CDR3 is 13 residues long. The CDR3 here is CASSVGARQPQHF. The CDR3 bases are TGCGCCAGCAGTGTGGGGGCGCGGCAGCCCCAGCATTTT.

The genes are TRBV19 and TRBJ1-2; D is possibly TRBD1 (5 bases). The CDR3 spans 14 residues. Trimming removed 7 bases from V and 3 bases from J, with 15 bases in between. In germline, CDR1 is LNHDA, CDR2 SQIVND (reference sequence). The CDR3 sequence is CASTRQGSDYGYTF. The CDR3 region has the DNA TGTGCCAGTACGAGGCAGGGATCGGACTATGGCTACACCTTC.